Listed here are 5 T cell receptor beta chains from one sample, sequenced in a study of technical replicates of blood from a few donors. Data came from immunoSEQ multiplex PCR; TCRdb stores just in-frame clones and leaves some out. This table holds tens of thousands of clones, roughly 98% found once. Sample: T cells isolated from PBMCs. The receptors come from a human donor in good health.

This clone was picked up one time. The chain carries TRBV4-2 and TRBJ2-7; tentatively, D is TRBD2 (6 bases). Trimming stripped 6 bases from V and 4 bases from J, with 16 bases between. This CDR3 contains 14 residues. Per germline, CDR1 LGHNA and CDR2 YNFKEQ. The CDR3 DNA reads TGTGCCAGCAGTTATACGGGAGAGGAGTACGAGCAGTACTTC. Translated, it gives CASSYTGEEYEQYF.

The V gene is TRBV5-8, the J gene TRBJ2-3; TRBD1 matches at 9 bases. V lost 2 bases to trimming and J lost 1 base; unmatched junction nucleotides: 5. The germline V gene has CDR1 SGHTS and CDR2 YDEGEE. The CDR3 runs to 16 residues. The CDR3 sequence: CASSLGTGIGTDTQYF. CDR3 coding DNA: TGTGCCAGCAGCTTAGGGACAGGGATTGGCACAGATACGCAGTATTTT.

The chain has TRBV7-2 and TRBJ1-5, with no clear D. This CDR3 spans 14 amino acids. Trimming cost V 5 bases and J 7 bases, with 15 bases left between them. Germline lookup yields CDR1 SGHTA and CDR2 FQGNSA. In DNA form, the CDR3 reads TGTGCCAGCAGCCCTTCCCTGAGTGTACAGCCCCAGCATTTT. It specifies CASSPSLSVQPQHF.

This clone was recorded only once. The genes are TRBV4-1 and TRBJ2-7; 8 nucleotides line up with TRBD1. The length of the CDR3 is 14 residues. The trim removed 4 bases at V and 5 bases at J, leaving 7 bases unmatched. Germline values: CDR1 MGHRA, CDR2 YSYEKL. The CDR3 here is CASSPWTGLDEQYF. The CDR3 DNA reads as TGCGCCAGCAGCCCGTGGACAGGGCTCGACGAGCAGTACTTC.

The chain has TRBV10-3 and TRBJ2-3; D remains ambiguous. The CDR3 length is 13 residues. V gave up 3 bases and J gave up 2 bases, with 6 bases separating them. CDR1 ENHRY and CDR2 SYGVKD come from the germline V gene. CDR3 bases: TGTGCCATCAGTGACGGTACCACAGATACGCAGTATTTT. Its translation is CAISDGTTDTQYF.